This TCR beta chain derives from a study of CD8 T cells in Susac syndrome. CDR1 and CDR2 from the germline V gene are LGHDT and YNNKEL (reference sequence). The V and J ends lost 2 bases and 7 bases respectively, with 9 bases between them. The CDR3 covers 13 residues. The study sequenced TCR beta in blood CD8+ and CD4+ T cells. Stable or active relapsing-remitting multiple sclerosis, untreated and meeting revised McDonald criteria, defined the controls. The TEMRA cells underwent FACS enrichment, while the CD8+ and CD4+ T cells underwent negative isolation. Random hexamers were used to reverse transcribe roughly 0.45 to 1 ug of RNA. The CDR3 of TCR beta was amplified by immunoSEQ multiplex PCR across 54 Vbeta and 13 Jbeta. TCRdb redid the calling of the immunoSEQ multiplex PCR reads with MiXCR, one entry per CDR3 protein. The table records some 200,000 distinct CDR3 sequences, 95% of them present only once.

The sequence was obtained from a human donor with multiple sclerosis. The specimen was CD4+ T cells from PBMCs. J is TRBJ1-5 and V is TRBV3-1; no reliable D call. CDR3 bases: TGTGCCAGCAGCCAATTTCGTGGGCAGCCCCAGCATTTT. This encodes CASSQFRGQPQHF.